The clone carrying this T cell receptor (beta chain) has ten or more counts. Its antigen is currently unknown. Relative to the germline gene, one junction end is altered; a read error may explain this. The record originates from a study of human T cells and chemical hapten exposure. Via MiXCR, TCRdb re-called the RACE reads, giving one row per CDR3 protein. The sample holds more than 55,000 distinct CDR3 sequences, 9.8% seen once. This sample's time point: patch test 1, 2 weeks after DPC sensitization. Regarding treatment: therapeutic diphenylcyclopropenone sensitization with weekly scalp DPC. CDR3 length equals 15 residues. Germline V gene data show CDR1 as MDHEN and CDR2 as SYDVKM. Regarding the study as a whole: Counts of TCRs above 1 in 1000 frequency stayed unchanged with DPC sensitization.

The receptor was derived from a woman aged 40 to 50 with alopecia areata. Some clones in this sample may be carry-over from other donors' samples. The V call is TRBV28, the J call TRBJ1-6, with D possibly being TRBD1 (5 bases). Specimen: whole blood, collected in connection with sensitization to the hapten diphenylcyclopropenone (DPC). Written as DNA, the CDR3 is TGTGCCAGCAGTTCGGCAGGGCTGCTCCATTCACCCCTCCATTTT. This sequence encodes CASSSAGLLHSPLHF. The variable domain in full, completed from reference TRBV28 and TRBJ1-6, reads DVKVTQSSRYLVKRTGEKVFLECVQDMDHENMFWYRQDPGLGLRLIYFSYDVKMKEKGDIPEGYSVSREKKERFSLILESASTNQTSMYLCASSSAGLLHSPLHFGNGTRLTVT.